This T cell receptor (beta chain) emerged from a study of T cells in Graves' hyperthyroidism and ophthalmopathy (dated by TCRdb to about 2019). Some background on the complete study: Peripheral blood was sampled at the time of initial diagnosis, prior to any treatment. The approximately 100 discovery patients were divided at random into training and test sets in a 7:3 ratio. Once sampling was done, hyperthyroidism patients were given methimazole at a starting dose of 30 mg daily, whereas ophthalmopathy patients were given high-dose intravenous methylprednisolone. Prospective prediction of ophthalmopathy was tested in an independent validation cohort consisting of fewer than 20 hyperthyroidism patients and around 17 patients who later progressed to ophthalmopathy. In about six Graves' hyperthyroidism patients, the study also compared T-cell repertoires from thyroid tissue with T-cell repertoires from blood. To identify distinguishing TCR V-J signatures, a discovery cohort of around 100 patients was used, comprising 43 with Graves' ophthalmopathy and roughly 60 with stable Graves' hyperthyroidism. The paper reports TCR Vbeta CDR3 sequencing of fewer than 150 peripheral blood samples: approximately 41 ophthalmopathy, fewer than 85 hyperthyroidism and some 17 progressor patients.

Stable Graves' hyperthyroidism was defined as no progression to ophthalmopathy during 18 months of follow-up. Hyperthyroidism patients were newly diagnosed, had a disease duration of under 2 months, and were aged 18 to 65 years. Exclusion was applied to patients with uncontrolled infections, other autoimmune diseases, pregnancy or lactation. Diagnoses relied on clinical symptoms, serum thyroxine and TRAb, thyroid ultrasound and orbital computed tomography. PBMCs were separated from around 9.1 ml of fresh peripheral blood using Ficoll-Paque density gradient centrifugation. Trizol reagent was used to extract total RNA, and RNA quality was then checked on an Agilent 2100 Bioanalyzer. Amplification of TCR beta CDR3 regions was carried out from RNA transcripts. For the first round of RT-PCR on the TCR CDR3, the HTBI primer set was used together with the Qiagen OneStep RT-PCR kit. The libraries were constructed in a second round of multiplex PCR and then size-selected and purified. Libraries were sequenced paired-end with 100 bp reads on an Illumina HiSeq2000. As for the authors' bioinformatics: SOAPnuke was used to process the raw data, with reads discarded if the reads contained adapters or uncalled bases, had a mean Phred below 15, or lacked an exact constant-primer or identifier match. High-quality paired reads were merged using COPE v1.2.5, and each unique nucleotide sequence was defined as a clonotype. MiTCR v1.1 was used to align the clonotypes against IMGT TRBV, TRBD and TRBJ reference segments. Analysis was restricted to V-J combinations with a frequency above 0.0001, which covered just over 98% of repertoires. A TCS score was defined as the ratio of F50 (clonal expansion) to E x V (chaos), with BLOSUM62-based TCRdist applied between CDR3 peptides within each V-J. Welch's t-statistics and random forest reduced 500 to 550 V-J features to roughly 13, which were used in a naive Bayes classifier (R e1071). Using fastp at Q25 and MiXCR, TCRdb reprocessed the public reads and kept productive beta chains. Entries are consolidated by CDR3 protein sequence, retaining the most common genes and DNA. None of the V and J calls come from the authors' own analysis; TCRdb made them. In all, the sample holds 400,000 to 500,000 distinct CDR3 sequences, and under 15% of those were seen once. Jointly, the top ten make up roughly 17% of the sample.

This clonotype was seen repeatedly, ten times or more. The antigen it binds to is not known. The sample holds no much larger clone one base away, and base qualities are not on file. What the work shows at the level of the full study, not this receptor alone: Most expanded thyroid clonotypes (frequency above 0.001) were also detected in blood, a finding suggesting that blood repertoires may reflect thyroid immune responses. During validation, the model predicted progression to ophthalmopathy a median of approximately 6.5 months ahead of onset, with more than 60% sensitivity and more than 72% specificity. In cross-validation, a model built on a 13 V-J signature told ophthalmopathy apart from stable hyperthyroidism with 87.88% sensitivity and 81% to 82% specificity, and in testing the same model reached 80%/75%. No statistical method was used to set the sample size in advance, and investigators knew the group allocation.

The source of this sequence is a woman aged 18-35 years with Graves' hyperthyroidism. Source material: blood.

The base sequence is TGTGCCACAGCACGTCAGGCGGGTAGGACGGCTAATGAAAAACTGTTTTTT. Its translation is CATARQAGRTANEKLFF. The chain uses TRBV6-1 and TRBJ1-4, with the D gene not clear enough to name. Inclusive of the bounding cysteine and phenylalanine, the CDR3 is 17 residues long. CDR3 DNA is the only sequence kept; it has 51 bases, read in frame from the first base. CDR1 MNHNS and CDR2 SASEGT are derived from the germline V gene. Trimming removed 10 bases from V and 3 bases from J, leaving 24 bases between the germline ends.